What follows describes a single T cell receptor beta chain. The data belong to a study of response to subunit inactivated influenza vaccine. The V segment lost 4 bases and the J segment 5 bases; nucleotides outside the gene matches: 4. The germline gives CDR1 LGHDT, CDR2 YNNKEL (reference sequence). CDR3 size: 14 residues. TCRdb analysed the RT-PCR reads with MiXCR anew, one entry per CDR3 protein. Among 650,000 to 850,000 distinct CDR3 sequences listed, approximately 14% were seen once. The chain is built from TRBV3-1 and TRBJ2-5, with 10 bases matching TRBD2. The sample here was PBMCs from blood, taken 14 days before vaccination. The TCR comes from a man between 50 and 59 years old who received an inactivated influenza vaccine. The CDR3 DNA reads as TGTGCCAGCAGCCCAACTAGCGGGACCGAGACCCAGTACTTC. Residues: CASSPTSGTETQYF.